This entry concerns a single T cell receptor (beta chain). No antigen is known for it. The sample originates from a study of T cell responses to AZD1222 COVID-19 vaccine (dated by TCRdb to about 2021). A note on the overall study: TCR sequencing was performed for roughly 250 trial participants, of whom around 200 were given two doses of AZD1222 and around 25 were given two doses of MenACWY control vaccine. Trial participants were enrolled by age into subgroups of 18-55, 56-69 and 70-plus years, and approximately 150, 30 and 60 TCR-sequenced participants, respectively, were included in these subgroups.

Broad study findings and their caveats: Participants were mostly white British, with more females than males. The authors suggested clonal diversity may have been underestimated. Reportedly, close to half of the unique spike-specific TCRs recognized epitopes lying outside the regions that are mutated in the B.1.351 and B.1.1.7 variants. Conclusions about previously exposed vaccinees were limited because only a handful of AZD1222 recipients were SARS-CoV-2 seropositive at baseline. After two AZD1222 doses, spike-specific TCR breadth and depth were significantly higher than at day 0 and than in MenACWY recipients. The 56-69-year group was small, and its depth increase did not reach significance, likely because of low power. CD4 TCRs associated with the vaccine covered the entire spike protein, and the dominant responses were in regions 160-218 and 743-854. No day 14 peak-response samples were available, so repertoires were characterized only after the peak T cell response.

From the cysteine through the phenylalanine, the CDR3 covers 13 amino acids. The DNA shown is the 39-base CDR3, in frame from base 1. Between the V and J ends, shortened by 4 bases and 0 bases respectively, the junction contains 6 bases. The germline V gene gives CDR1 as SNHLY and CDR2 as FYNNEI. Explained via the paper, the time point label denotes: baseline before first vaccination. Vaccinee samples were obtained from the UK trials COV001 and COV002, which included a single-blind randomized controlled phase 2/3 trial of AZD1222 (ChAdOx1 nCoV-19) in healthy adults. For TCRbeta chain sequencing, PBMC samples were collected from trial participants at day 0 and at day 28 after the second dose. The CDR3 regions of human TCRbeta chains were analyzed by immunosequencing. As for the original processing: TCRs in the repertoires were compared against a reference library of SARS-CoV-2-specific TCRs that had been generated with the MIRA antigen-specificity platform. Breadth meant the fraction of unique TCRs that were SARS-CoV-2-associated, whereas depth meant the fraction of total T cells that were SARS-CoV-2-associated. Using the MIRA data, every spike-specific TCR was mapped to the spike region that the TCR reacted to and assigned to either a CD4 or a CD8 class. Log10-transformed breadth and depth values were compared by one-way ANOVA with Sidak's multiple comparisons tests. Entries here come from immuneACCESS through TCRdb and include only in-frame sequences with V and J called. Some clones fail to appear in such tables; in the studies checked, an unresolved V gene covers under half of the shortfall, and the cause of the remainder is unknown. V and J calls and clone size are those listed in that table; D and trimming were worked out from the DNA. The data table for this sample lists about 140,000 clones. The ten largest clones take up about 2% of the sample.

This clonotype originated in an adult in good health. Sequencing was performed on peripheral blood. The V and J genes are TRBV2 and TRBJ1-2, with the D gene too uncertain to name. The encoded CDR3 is CASSALANYGYTF. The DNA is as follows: TGTGCCAGCAGTGCGTTGGCTAACTATGGCTACACCTTC.